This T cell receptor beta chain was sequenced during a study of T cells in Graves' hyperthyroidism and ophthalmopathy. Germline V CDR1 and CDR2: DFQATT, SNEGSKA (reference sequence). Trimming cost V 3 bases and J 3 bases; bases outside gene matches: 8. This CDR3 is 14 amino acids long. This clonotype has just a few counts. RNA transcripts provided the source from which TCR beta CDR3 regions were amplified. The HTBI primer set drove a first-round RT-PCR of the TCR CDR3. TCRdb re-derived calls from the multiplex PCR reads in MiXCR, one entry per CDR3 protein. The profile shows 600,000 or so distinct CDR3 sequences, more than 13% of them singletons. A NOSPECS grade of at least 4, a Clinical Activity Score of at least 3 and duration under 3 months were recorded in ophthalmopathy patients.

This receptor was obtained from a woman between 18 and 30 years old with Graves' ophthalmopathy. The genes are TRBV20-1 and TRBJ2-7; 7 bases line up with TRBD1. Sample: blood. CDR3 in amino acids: CSARKTGTLYEQYF. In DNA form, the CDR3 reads TGCAGTGCTAGGAAGACAGGGACACTCTACGAGCAGTACTTC.